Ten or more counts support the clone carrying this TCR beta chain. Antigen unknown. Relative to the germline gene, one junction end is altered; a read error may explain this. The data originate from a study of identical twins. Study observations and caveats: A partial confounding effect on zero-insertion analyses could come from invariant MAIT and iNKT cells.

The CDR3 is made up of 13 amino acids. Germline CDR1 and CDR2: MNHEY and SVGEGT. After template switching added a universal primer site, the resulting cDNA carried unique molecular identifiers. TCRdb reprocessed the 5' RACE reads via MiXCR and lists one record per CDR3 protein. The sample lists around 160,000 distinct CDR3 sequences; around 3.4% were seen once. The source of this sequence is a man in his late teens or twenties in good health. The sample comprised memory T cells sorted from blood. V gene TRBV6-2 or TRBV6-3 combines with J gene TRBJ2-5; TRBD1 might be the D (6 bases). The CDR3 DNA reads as TGTGCCAGCAATTACAGGGAAATCGAGACCCAGTACTTC. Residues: CASNYREIETQYF.